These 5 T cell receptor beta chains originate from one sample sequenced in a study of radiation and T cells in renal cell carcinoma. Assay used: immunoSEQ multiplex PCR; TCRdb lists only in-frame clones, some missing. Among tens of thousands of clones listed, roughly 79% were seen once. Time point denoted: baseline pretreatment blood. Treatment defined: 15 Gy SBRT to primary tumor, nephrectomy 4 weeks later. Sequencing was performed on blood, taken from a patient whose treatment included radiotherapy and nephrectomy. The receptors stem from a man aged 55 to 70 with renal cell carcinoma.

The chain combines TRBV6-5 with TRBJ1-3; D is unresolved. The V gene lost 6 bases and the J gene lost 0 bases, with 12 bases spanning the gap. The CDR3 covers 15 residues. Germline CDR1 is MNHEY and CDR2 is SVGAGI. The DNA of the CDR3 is TGTGCCAGCAGCCGATCCTCAGACTCTGGAAACACCATATATTTT. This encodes CASSRSSDSGNTIYF.

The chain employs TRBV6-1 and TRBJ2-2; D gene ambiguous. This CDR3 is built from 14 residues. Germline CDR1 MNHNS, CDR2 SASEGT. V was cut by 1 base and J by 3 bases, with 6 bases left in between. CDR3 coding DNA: TGTGCCAGCAGTGAAGGAACGTACACCGGGGAGCTGTTTTTT. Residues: CASSEGTYTGELFF.

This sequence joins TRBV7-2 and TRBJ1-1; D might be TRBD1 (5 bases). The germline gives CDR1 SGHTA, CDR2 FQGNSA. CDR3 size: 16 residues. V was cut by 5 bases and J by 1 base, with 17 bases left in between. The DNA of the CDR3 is TGTGCCAGCAGCCGGGGGGATTTCACGGGGAACACTGAAGCTTTCTTT. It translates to CASSRGDFTGNTEAFF.

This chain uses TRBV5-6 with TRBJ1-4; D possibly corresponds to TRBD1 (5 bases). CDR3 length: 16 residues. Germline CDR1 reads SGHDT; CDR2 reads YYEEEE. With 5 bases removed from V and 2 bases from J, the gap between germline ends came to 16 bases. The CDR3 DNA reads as TGTGCCAGCAGTACCTTTAAGGGGTTGACTAATGAAAAACTGTTTTTT. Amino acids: CASSTFKGLTNEKLFF.

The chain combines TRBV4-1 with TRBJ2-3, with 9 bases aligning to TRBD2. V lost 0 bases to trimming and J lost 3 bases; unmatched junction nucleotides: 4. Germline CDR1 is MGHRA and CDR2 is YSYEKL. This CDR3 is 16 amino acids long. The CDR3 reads CASSQDGLAGTDTQYF. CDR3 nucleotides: TGCGCCAGCAGCCAAGATGGGCTAGCGGGAACAGATACGCAGTATTTT.